This T cell receptor beta chain stems from a study of T cell responses to AZD1222 COVID-19 vaccine. Sequencing used immunoSEQ multiplex PCR; TCRdb keeps in-frame clones, though not all of them. The sample shows 150,000 or so clones, less than 90% of them seen only once. The CDR3 has 15 amino acids. V shed 3 bases and J shed 4 bases, with 14 bases lying between them. Germline CDR1 reads KGHDR; CDR2 reads SFDVKD. The chain couples TRBV24-1 to TRBJ2-5, with D possibly TRBD2 on 5 matching bases. This clonotype originated in an adult in good health. Sequenced material: peripheral blood, taken on day 0 of AZD1222 vaccination. The CDR3 DNA reads TGTGCCACCAGTGATGGTGACCCGAGGGTAGAGACCCAGTACTTC. Translation gives CATSDGDPRVETQYF.